This entry describes one T cell receptor (beta chain). The antigen is undetermined. The data were taken from a study of spatial heterogeneity in lung cancer. Points from the study as a whole: More often at tumor resection than at routine follow-up, ubiquitous expanded tumor TCRs were detected in the blood.

Germline V gives CDR1 DFQATT, CDR2 SNEGSKA (reference sequence). V dropped 1 base and J dropped 5; count of bases not matched to a gene: 8. CDR3 length: 16 amino acids. Each CDR3 protein is one row after TCRdb ran MiXCR on the 5' RACE reads. The table has about 86,000 distinct CDR3 sequences, 10% to 15% seen once. Indicated time point: sample taken at primary tumor resection. Whole RNA was taken from tumor, nontumor lung or frozen PBMC; it was then sequenced unsorted. The donors, 70 or so patients with untreated early-stage non-small cell lung cancer, provided the samples. The genes are TRBV20-1 and TRBJ2-5; 12 bases align to TRBD2. The sequence was obtained from a male donor with early-stage non-small cell lung cancer. This specimen was PBMCs, taken at surgery. The CDR3 here is CSARALAGGAAETQYF. The CDR3 DNA sequence: TGCAGTGCTAGAGCCCTAGCGGGGGGGGCCGCGGAGACCCAGTACTTC.